This T cell receptor (beta chain) is drawn from a study of OX40 agonist ivuxolimab in advanced cancers. Libraries were prepared by immunoSEQ multiplex PCR; TCRdb keeps only in-frame clonotypes and omits some of them. The data show about 100,000 clones, under 95% seen once. Findings of the study overall: The study observed clonal expansion of CD4+ and CD8+ blood T cells by week 6 at 0.1 to 3.0 mg/kg.

This clone was recorded only once. What it binds is unknown. CDR1 is SGHRS and CDR2 is YFSETQ in the germline V gene. The ends lost 4 bases at V and 4 bases at J; junction bases unmatched: 3. The CDR3 sequence is 15 residues long. This receptor was identified in an adult with an advanced solid tumor such as melanoma, head and neck, liver or kidney cancer. The rearrangement uses TRBV5-1 and TRBJ2-1, with 12 bases identical to TRBD2. Here the sequenced sample was CD4+ or CD8+ T cells sorted from blood, taken in a trial of the OX40 agonist ivuxolimab. CDR3 nucleotides: TGCGCCAGCAGCATTGGACTAGCGGGATACAATGAGCAGTTCTTC. Translation gives CASSIGLAGYNEQFF.